This T cell receptor (beta chain) originates from a study of blood T cell repertoires in COVID-19. Study information: The study drew acute and convalescent COVID-19 samples from the United States, Italy and Spain. Sources were T cells, B-cell-depleted T cells, or PBMCs; the material itself was cDNA or gDNA.

Per the study methods: From reference gene primer amplification, estimates of nucleated cell counts were derived. TCRdb's table, derived via immunoSEQ multiplex PCR, lists solely in-frame clones and lacks some. V and J calls and clone size are those listed in that table; D and trimming were worked out from the DNA. This table has approximately 97,000 clones, roughly 86% appearing once. CDR3 length equals 15 residues. This chain joins TRBV21-1 and TRBJ1-6; the table's D call of TRBD1 was not tested on the DNA. TRBV21-1 is noted as a pseudogene. Input material: peripheral blood. The receptor was derived from a man aged 35 to 55 with active or convalescent COVID-19. The CDR3 protein is CASSLIGTGDSPLHF. In DNA, the CDR3 is TGTGCCAGCAGCCTGATTGGGACAGGGGATTCACCCCTCCACTTT.